This entry lists 24 T cell receptor beta chains sequenced from one sample in a study of radiation and T cells in renal cell carcinoma. Time point in this sample: baseline pretreatment blood. The treatment is: 15 Gy SBRT to primary tumor, nephrectomy 4 weeks later. Only in-frame clones appear in the TCRdb table, and some are missing; sequencing was by immunoSEQ multiplex PCR. The table includes about 140,000 clones, 75% to 90% detected once. The sample in question was blood, obtained from a patient whose treatment included radiotherapy and nephrectomy. The receptors stem from a woman aged 45-65 years with renal cell carcinoma.

V and J are TRBV5-1 and TRBJ1-2, with D unclear. Germline assignment: CDR1 SGHRS and CDR2 YFSETQ. The CDR3 sequence is 12 residues long. V gave up 4 bases and J gave up 11 bases, with 15 bases separating them. The DNA for the CDR3 is TGCGCCAGCAGCCCGGAGACCCGTAAATACACCTTC. It specifies CASSPETRKYTF.

This chain uses TRBV28 with TRBJ1-2, with D hard to call. CDR1 is MDHEN, CDR2 SYDVKM, per germline. The CDR3 runs to 14 residues. Trimming shortened V by 7 bases and J by 0 bases, and 12 bases separated the two germline ends. The CDR3 spells CASIPGPTNYGYTF. The CDR3 DNA sequence: TGTGCCAGCATCCCCGGACCAACTAACTATGGCTACACCTTC.

The chain combines TRBV7-2 with TRBJ1-1, with D tentatively TRBD1 (6 bases). Germline V gene lookup returns CDR1 SGHTA and CDR2 FQGNSA. Trimming took off 5 bases at V and 8 bases at J, with 18 bases between the two ends. CDR3 length: 14 residues. The DNA for the CDR3 is TGTGCCAGCAGCATCTCGCCTAACAGGGAGGAAGCTTTCTTT. This translates into CASSISPNREEAFF. Variable domain in full (rest from reference TRBV7-2 and TRBJ1-1): GAGVSQSPSNKVTEKGKDVELRCDPISGHTALYWYRQSLGQGLEFLIYFQGNSAPDKSGLPSDRFSAERTGGSVSTLTIQRTQQEDSAVYLCASSISPNREEAFFGQGTRLTVV.

The genes are TRBV11-2 and TRBJ2-3; D might be TRBD2 (5 bases). This CDR3 has 15 residues. Trimming took 1 base from V and 0 from J, leaving 8 bases between them. The V gene's germline CDR1 is SGHAT and CDR2 FQNNGV. The CDR3 spells CASSLAGFSTDTQYF. The CDR3 DNA sequence: TGTGCCAGCAGCTTAGCGGGGTTTAGCACAGATACGCAGTATTTT.

This clone was found a few times. CDR3 residues: CASSESSGYGYTF. The CDR3 DNA reads as TGCGCCAGCAGTGAGTCGAGTGGCTATGGCTACACCTTC. The chain combines TRBV10-1 with TRBJ1-2; D is uncertain. The germline V gene has CDR1 WNHNN and CDR2 SYGVQD (reference sequence). With 0 bases removed from V and 4 bases from J, the gap between germline ends came to 6 bases. This CDR3 contains 13 residues.

This clone was seen more than once but under ten times. The J gene is TRBJ2-1, the V gene TRBV19, with D perhaps TRBD2 (5 bases). In germline, CDR1 is LNHDA, CDR2 SQIVND (reference sequence). V dropped 7 bases and J dropped 9 bases, with 28 bases sitting between them. The CDR3 covers 17 residues. CDR3 coding DNA: TGTGCCAGTAACCCACCCGGACTTACGAAGGGCTCTGCTGAGCAGTTCTTC. Its protein product is CASNPPGLTKGSAEQFF.

This chain joins TRBV4-1 and TRBJ2-7; D tentatively fits TRBD1 or TRBD2 (5 bases each). There are 16 residues in the CDR3. Between the trimmed V and J ends, which lost 1 base and 0 bases, there was a span of 13 bases. CDR1 and CDR2 from the germline V gene are MGHRA and YSYEKL. The CDR3 nucleotides read TGCGCCAGCAGCCAAGGTGGGACGGCCATCTCCTACGAGCAGTACTTC. It encodes CASSQGGTAISYEQYF.

The chain recombines TRBV4-3 with TRBJ2-1; 13 positions agree with TRBD2. CDR1 LGHNA and CDR2 YSLEER come from the germline V gene. Trimming cost V 0 bases and J 8 bases; bases outside gene matches: 19. The CDR3 loop spans 21 amino acids. CDR3 amino acids: CASSQEYGGGTLAGGPHEQFF. The CDR3 nucleotides read TGCGCCAGCAGCCAAGAGTATGGAGGGGGAACACTAGCGGGAGGGCCGCATGAGCAGTTCTTC.

The V and J genes are TRBV7-9 and TRBJ2-5; 8 bases agree with TRBD1. CDR1 and CDR2 from the germline V gene are SEHNR and FQNEAQ (reference sequence). The V and J ends lost 2 bases and 3 bases, in that order; junction bases with no gene match: 11. This CDR3 has 17 amino acids. The CDR3: CASSLPRDRQREETQYF. CDR3 nucleotides: TGTGCCAGCAGCTTACCGCGGGACAGGCAGAGGGAAGAGACCCAGTACTTC.

This chain joins TRBV7-9 and TRBJ1-6; the D gene is possibly TRBD1 (5 bases). CDR1 is SEHNR, CDR2 FQNEAQ, per germline (reference sequence). The V gene lost 7 bases and the J gene lost 11 bases, with 21 bases spanning the gap. The CDR3 consists of 15 residues. CDR3 amino acids: CASTLLGGAGPPLHF. The CDR3 bases are TGTGCCAGCACTCTACTGGGGGGAGCGGGGCCACCCCTCCACTTT.

This clone was seen just once. Additional DNA sequences in this sample encode the identical CDR3. J is TRBJ2-1 and V is TRBV9, with 8 nucleotides matching TRBD2. Germline V gene sequence: CDR1 SGDLS, CDR2 YYNGEE. CDR3 length: 15 amino acids. J lost 4 bases, V lost 0 bases, and 3 bases had no gene match. CDR3 nucleotide sequence: TGTGCCAGCAGCGTAGCTCCTAGCGGGTACAATGAGCAGTTCTTC. Protein product: CASSVAPSGYNEQFF.

The chain links TRBV5-4 to TRBJ2-5; 7 bases are a match to TRBD1. V was clipped by 4 bases and J by 4 bases; unmatched bases: 10. There are 15 residues in the CDR3. Germline V CDR1 and CDR2: SGHNT, YYREEE (reference sequence). The CDR3 bases are TGTGCCAGCAGCAACAGACAGGGAATGTCAGAGACCCAGTACTTC. Protein sequence: CASSNRQGMSETQYF.

The chain couples TRBV14 to TRBJ1-5; TRBD1 agrees at 7 bases. Germline V gene data show CDR1 as SGHDN and CDR2 as FVKESK. This CDR3 comprises 17 residues. V gave up 3 bases and J gave up 0 bases; unmatched junction bases: 8. DNA of the CDR3: TGTGCCAGCAGCCAGACAGGGAGCTCTTATAGCAATCAGCCCCAGCATTTT. Protein sequence: CASSQTGSSYSNQPQHF.

The table lists this clone with a few counts. The V call is TRBV4-2, the J call TRBJ2-7; a weak D match, TRBD1 (6 bases). CDR1 is LGHNA and CDR2 is YNFKEQ in the germline V gene. V was shortened by 0 bases and J by 4 bases, with 22 bases between the two germline ends. This CDR3 region has 18 residues. CDR3 bases: TGTGCCAGCAGCCAAGACCCGGGCAGGAGAGGGGGAAGGTACGAGCAGTACTTC. This encodes CASSQDPGRRGGRYEQYF.

The V gene is TRBV19, the J gene TRBJ1-5, with D possibly TRBD1 on 5 matching bases. Deletions cut 5 bases from V and 5 bases from J, with 25 bases between. Germline V gene data show CDR1 as LNHDA and CDR2 as SQIVND (reference sequence). This CDR3 region has 18 residues. CDR3 sequence reads: CASSPWGDGILWHQPQHF. The CDR3, as DNA: TGTGCCAGTAGTCCGTGGGGGGACGGAATCTTATGGCATCAGCCCCAGCATTTT.

The table lists this clone with a few counts. The chain recombines TRBV7-2 with TRBJ2-4; a weak D match, TRBD2 (6 bases). The germline V and J ends were trimmed by 5 bases and 3 bases, with 14 bases remaining between them. The CDR3 has 15 residues. Per the germline V gene, CDR1 is SGHTA and CDR2 is FQGNSA. The DNA of the CDR3 is TGTGCCAGCAGCCTAACGGGAGTGGACAAAAACATTCAGTACTTC. This translates into CASSLTGVDKNIQYF.

The chain has TRBV7-2 and TRBJ2-3, with D unresolved. This CDR3 spans 13 amino acids. Germline V gives CDR1 SGHTA, CDR2 FQGNSA. V was cut by 5 bases and J by 0 bases, with 6 bases left in between. The chain's CDR3 is CASSPPSTDTQYF. CDR3 nucleotide sequence: TGTGCCAGCAGCCCCCCTAGCACAGATACGCAGTATTTT.

V and J are TRBV6-5 and TRBJ1-2; no definite D call. Deletions cut 4 bases from V and 1 base from J, with 10 bases between. The CDR3 is made up of 14 amino acids. Germline V gene lookup returns CDR1 MNHEY and CDR2 SVGAGI. This CDR3 is CASSLQANNYGYTF. Written as DNA, the CDR3 is TGTGCCAGCAGTTTACAAGCTAATAACTATGGCTACACCTTC.

The rearrangement joins TRBV5-1 to TRBJ2-7; a possible D gene is TRBD1 (6 bases). Germline CDR1 is SGHRS and CDR2 is YFSETQ. Deletions cut 3 bases from V and 2 bases from J, with 9 bases between. The CDR3 sequence is 13 residues long. This chain's CDR3 is CASSSGHPYEQYF. In DNA form, the CDR3 reads TGCGCCAGCAGCTCGGGACACCCCTACGAGCAGTACTTC.

The V gene is TRBV5-6, the J gene TRBJ2-7, with 8 bases matching TRBD2. The CDR3 consists of 17 residues. The germline V gene has CDR1 SGHDT and CDR2 YYEEEE. V trimming: 0 bases; J trimming: 1 base; junction bases outside the gene matches: 9. The DNA for the CDR3 is TGTGCCAGCAGCTTGGACCCCGGGAGGGTACCTTCCTACGAGCAGTACTTC. Protein product: CASSLDPGRVPSYEQYF.

This rearrangement joins TRBV27 to TRBJ2-5; TRBD1 matches 11 bases. V shed 5 bases, J shed 0 bases, and the junction held 5 bases outside the gene matches. Germline lookup yields CDR1 MNHEY and CDR2 SMNVEV (reference sequence). There are 16 residues in the CDR3. The CDR3 reads CASSVRDRGYQETQYF. Written as DNA, the CDR3 is TGTGCCAGCAGTGTCCGGGACAGGGGGTACCAAGAGACCCAGTACTTC.

The chain recombines TRBV2 with TRBJ1-4; D perhaps matches TRBD1 (6 bases). CDR3 length: 16 residues. In germline, CDR1 is SNHLY, CDR2 FYNNEI. V was shortened by 5 bases and J by 3 bases, with 16 bases between the two germline ends. CDR3 in DNA: TGTGCCAGCAGTTTGCAGGGGAATCTGGCTAATGAAAAACTGTTTTTT. As protein: CASSLQGNLANEKLFF.

V usage is TRBV10-3 and J usage is TRBJ2-1, with a weak D call TRBD1 (5 bases). Germline values: CDR1 ENHRY, CDR2 SYGVKD. CDR3 length: 13 residues. Trimming removed 10 bases from V and 9 bases from J, with 19 bases in between. As DNA, the CDR3 is TGTGCCACAACTCCAGGACAACCGACTGAGCAGTTCTTC. This translates into CATTPGQPTEQFF.

CDR3 DNA sequence: TGTGCCAGCAGCCCCGGACAGGCCCCCTACGAGCAGTACTTC. Translation gives CASSPGQAPYEQYF. This chain joins TRBV11-3 and TRBJ2-7; 7 nucleotides line up with TRBD1. V lost 5 bases, J lost 2 bases, and 6 bases stayed unmatched. This CDR3 contains 14 residues. The germline gives CDR1 SGHNT, CDR2 YENEEA.